These T cell receptor beta chains were read from a single sample in a study of blood T cell repertoires in COVID-19. Clones were read by immunoSEQ multiplex PCR, and TCRdb kept only the in-frame ones, dropping some. The sample records 200,000 to 250,000 clones, under 90% being singletons. Sequencing was performed on peripheral blood. All receptors come from a man aged 55 to 70 who had recovered from COVID-19. Both conserved end residues are part of each CDR3. Each record gives: D gene, clone size, J gene, V gene, CDR3 DNA, CDR3 protein. The D gene is left open where the match is weak. Size tells how often a clone was seen (once, few, many) or the class of an expanded clone, and some rows leave it out.

TRBD1 | . | TRBJ1-5 | TRBV6-2/TRBV6-3 | TGTGCCAGCAGTTACTCAGGGGACAGGGGAGGTGACAATCAGCCCCAGCATTTT | CASSYSGDRGGDNQPQHF
TRBD1 | . | TRBJ1-3 | TRBV6-6 | TGTGCCAGCAGCAAACAGGGGGTCCTCTCTGGAAACACCATATATTTT | CASSKQGVLSGNTIYF
TRBD2 | . | TRBJ2-7 | TRBV7-2 | TGTGCCAGCAGACCTCTCCTAGCGGGAGAGGGCGAGCAGTACTTC | CASRPLLAGEGEQYF
TRBD1 | . | TRBJ2-5 | TRBV28 | TGTGCCAGCCGACCTTCTACGTGGGGACAGTTTGTTGAGACCCAGTACTTC | CASRPSTWGQFVETQYF
TRBD2 | . | TRBJ2-5 | TRBV30 | TGTGCCTGGAGTAGGGGATCGAGAACTAGCGGCCAAGAGACCCAGTACTTC | CAWSRGSRTSGQETQYF
TRBD1 | . | TRBJ1-2 | TRBV4-1 | TGCGCCAGCAGCCAAGATCTAAGGACAGGAGGCCGGGGCTACACCTTC | CASSQDLRTGGRGYTF
. | . | TRBJ2-3 | TRBV7-2 | TGTGCCACCGTCCTGGGGGGTTGGACAGATACGCAGTATTTT | CATVLGGWTDTQYF
. | . | TRBJ2-7 | TRBV14 | TGTGCCAGCAGCCCGGGGACGTCCCGGGGGGAGCAGTACTTC | CASSPGTSRGEQYF
. | . | TRBJ2-3 | TRBV28 | TGTGCCAGCAGTTCCCCACCCAGAACGACAGATACGCAGTATTTT | CASSSPPRTTDTQYF
. | . | TRBJ2-7 | TRBV7-3 | TGTGCCAGCAGCTTAAAAGGGGCATACGAGCAGTACTTC | CASSLKGAYEQYF
. | . | TRBJ2-7 | TRBV12-5 | TGTGCTAGTGGACGAGCCGGGGGGCAGAGAGTCTACGAGCAGTACTTC | CASGRAGGQRVYEQYF
TRBD1 | . | TRBJ1-4 | TRBV5-1 | TGCGCCAGCAGTCCCGGGACAGGGGGAGTTGAAAAACTGTTTTTT | CASSPGTGGVEKLFF
. | . | TRBJ2-2 | TRBV2 | TGTGCCAGCAGTGAAGGGTTCGGCGGGGAGCTGTTTTTT | CASSEGFGGELFF
TRBD2 | . | TRBJ2-5 | TRBV5-1 | TGCGCCAGCAGCTTGGGGCTAGCGGGAGGAGGAGAGACCCAGTACTTC | CASSLGLAGGGETQYF
. | . | TRBJ2-7 | TRBV10-3 | TGTGCCATCAGCACGCGCCCGGCCTACGAGCAGTACTTC | CAISTRPAYEQYF
TRBD2 | once | TRBJ2-4 | TRBV7-9 | TGTGCCAGCAGCTTAGGTGCTAGCGGAGCCAAAAACATTCAGTACTTC | CASSLGASGAKNIQYF
. | . | TRBJ2-3 | TRBV9 | TGTGCCAGCAGCGTAGTAGCAGATACGCAGTATTTT | CASSVVADTQYF
TRBD2 | . | TRBJ2-3 | TRBV7-3 | TGTGCCAGCAGTCAGCGGGGGGCCGTTAGCACAGATACGCAGTATTTT | CASSQRGAVSTDTQYF
. | . | TRBJ1-5 | TRBV18 | TGTGCCAGCTCGCAAGACATCAATAGCAATCAGCCCCAGCATTTT | CASSQDINSNQPQHF
. | many | TRBJ1-1 | TRBV7-9 | TGTGCCAGCAGCTCGCGGAGCCCTGACTGGACTGAAGCTTTCTTT | CASSSRSPDWTEAFF
. | . | TRBJ2-6 | TRBV6-5 | TGTGCCAGCAGCCAGGAGGGCGCTGGGGCCAACGTCCTGACTTTC | CASSQEGAGANVLTF
. | . | TRBJ2-7 | TRBV19 | TGTGCCAGTAGTACCCGGGACAAACGCTACGAGCAGTACTTC | CASSTRDKRYEQYF
. | . | TRBJ2-1 | TRBV24-1 | TGTGCCACCAGTGAACCTGGACGGGGGTTCAATGAGCAGTTCTTC | CATSEPGRGFNEQFF
. | . | TRBJ2-2 | TRBV4-1 | TGCGCCAGCACCCTGGAGGCCCAGAACACCGGGGAGCTGTTTTTT | CASTLEAQNTGELFF
. | . | TRBJ1-2 | TRBV5-1 | TGCGCCAGCAGCTCAGGGTACGGCTATGGCTACACCTTC | CASSSGYGYGYTF
. | . | TRBJ2-1 | TRBV25-1 | TGTGCCAGCAGTGAATATATAGGCTACCTGGCGGGTGAGCAGTTCTTC | CASSEYIGYLAGEQFF
TRBD2 | . | TRBJ2-6 | TRBV7-3 | TGTGCCAGCAGCTTAGACAGCGGGGGGGCCCCTGGGGCCAACGTCCTGACTTTC | CASSLDSGGAPGANVLTF
TRBD1 | . | TRBJ2-7 | TRBV5-1 | TGCGCCAGCAGCTTGGTGCATCCGGGACAGGGAGGTGAGCAGTACTTC | CASSLVHPGQGGEQYF
. | . | TRBJ1-1 | TRBV7-8 | TGTGCCAGCAGCTTACGGCAGGGATCCGAAGCTTTCTTT | CASSLRQGSEAFF
. | once | TRBJ1-2 | TRBV6-2/TRBV6-3 | TGTGCCAGCAGTCCCACAGGTGTTGGCTACACCTTC | CASSPTGVGYTF
. | . | TRBJ1-3 | TRBV6-6 | TGTGCCAGCAGTCTCCTCTCTGGAAACACCATATATTTT | CASSLLSGNTIYF
. | . | TRBJ1-6 | TRBV19 | TGTGCCAGTAAGAACGAGGATCGGTCACCCCTCCACTTT | CASKNEDRSPLHF
TRBD1 | . | TRBJ1-4 | TRBV28 | TGTGCCAGCAGTCTCCCCGGACAGGGTAATGAAAAACTGTTTTTT | CASSLPGQGNEKLFF
. | . | TRBJ1-2 | TRBV6-6 | TGTGCCAGCACTCCACTCGAAGTTGGTGCTAACTATGGCTACACCTTC | CASTPLEVGANYGYTF
TRBD1 | . | TRBJ1-2 | TRBV9 | TGTGCCAGCAGCGTAAATCAGGGGGATCCTGGCTACACCTTC | CASSVNQGDPGYTF
TRBD2 | . | TRBJ2-1 | TRBV29-1 | TGCAGCGTTGTACTAGCGGGTAAGGTCCACAATGAGCAGTTCTTC | CSVVLAGKVHNEQFF
TRBD1 | . | TRBJ1-1 | TRBV9 | TGTGCCAGCAGCGTAGGGCTAGGGGACAGCAACACTGAAGCTTTCTTT | CASSVGLGDSNTEAFF
. | . | TRBJ2-2 | TRBV11-3 | TGTGCCAGCACCGTCCCTCCCGGGGAGCTGTTTTTT | CASTVPPGELFF
TRBD1 | . | TRBJ2-7 | TRBV7-8 | TGTGCCAGCAGCTTCCGGGACAGGGCTTTCTACGAGCAGTACTTC | CASSFRDRAFYEQYF
TRBD1 | . | TRBJ2-7 | TRBV28 | TGTGCCAGCAGGGGGTCAGGGGGCCTAAGGGAGCAGTACTTC | CASRGSGGLREQYF
. | . | TRBJ1-4 | TRBV3-1/TRBV3-2 | TGTGCCAGCAGCCTCAGGGACTTTCGTGAAAAACTGTTTTTT | CASSLRDFREKLFF
. | once | TRBJ1-6 | TRBV4-2 | TGTGCCAGCAGCCAAGGGGGCCGCTATAATTCACCCCTCCACTTT | CASSQGGRYNSPLHF
. | . | TRBJ1-5 | TRBV19 | TGTGCCAGTAGACGACAGGATTATCAGCCCCAGCATTTT | CASRRQDYQPQHF
TRBD2 | . | TRBJ2-3 | TRBV7-9 | TGTGCCAGCAGTTCCGGGACTAGCGGGAGTGGAACAGATACGCAGTATTTT | CASSSGTSGSGTDTQYF
. | . | TRBJ1-4 | TRBV6-2/TRBV6-3 | TGTGCCAGCAGTTACCGGGGAGACGAAAAACTGTTTTTT | CASSYRGDEKLFF
. | . | TRBJ2-7 | TRBV2 | TGTGCCAGCAGCGTTTCGGGCGAGCAGTACTTC | CASSVSGEQYF
. | . | TRBJ2-5 | TRBV19 | TGTGCCAGTAGTATTCCGGGTTCGTACCAAGAGACCCAGTACTTC | CASSIPGSYQETQYF
. | . | TRBJ1-2 | TRBV10-3 | TGTGCCATTACCGGGAGCTCACGTAGTGACTATGGCTACACCTTC | CAITGSSRSDYGYTF
TRBD1 | . | TRBJ1-6 | TRBV28 | TGTGCCAGCAGTCAAGGGGGCGCGGGGATTAATTCACCCCTCCACTTT | CASSQGGAGINSPLHF
TRBD1 | once | TRBJ1-2 | TRBV30 | TGTGCCTGCATGTCACAGGGGTCTACCTATGGCTACACCTTC | CACMSQGSTYGYTF
TRBD1 | . | TRBJ2-1 | TRBV5-5 | TGTGCCAGCAGCCCGACAGGGTACAATGAGCAGTTCTTC | CASSPTGYNEQFF
. | . | TRBJ2-3 | TRBV24-1 | TGTGCCACCAGTGATTCAGGGAGGAGCACAGATACGCAGTATTTT | CATSDSGRSTDTQYF
TRBD1 | . | TRBJ2-7 | TRBV5-1 | TGCGCCAGCAGCCCCTGGGGGACAGGGAGCTACGAGCAGTACTTC | CASSPWGTGSYEQYF
. | . | TRBJ2-1 | TRBV7-7 | TGTGCTAGCAGCTTAGGCCCCCACGGGGTTGAGCAGTTCTTC | CASSLGPHGVEQFF